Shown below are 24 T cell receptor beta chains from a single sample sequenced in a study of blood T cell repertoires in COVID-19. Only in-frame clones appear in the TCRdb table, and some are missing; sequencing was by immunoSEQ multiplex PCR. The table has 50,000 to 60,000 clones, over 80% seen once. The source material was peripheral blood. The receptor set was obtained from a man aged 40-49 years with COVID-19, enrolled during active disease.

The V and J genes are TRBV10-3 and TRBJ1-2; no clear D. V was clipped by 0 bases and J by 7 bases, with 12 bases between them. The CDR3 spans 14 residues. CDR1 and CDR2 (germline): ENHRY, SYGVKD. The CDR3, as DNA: TGTGCCATCAGTGAGTCGGGAGTGGGGTTTGGCTACACCTTC. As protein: CAISESGVGFGYTF.

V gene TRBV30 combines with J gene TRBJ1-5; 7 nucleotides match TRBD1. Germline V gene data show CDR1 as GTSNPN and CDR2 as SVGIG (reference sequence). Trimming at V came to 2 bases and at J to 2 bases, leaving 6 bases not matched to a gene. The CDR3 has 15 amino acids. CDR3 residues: CAWSLPGTGNQPQHF. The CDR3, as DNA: TGTGCCTGGAGTCTCCCTGGGACAGGCAATCAGCCCCAGCATTTT.

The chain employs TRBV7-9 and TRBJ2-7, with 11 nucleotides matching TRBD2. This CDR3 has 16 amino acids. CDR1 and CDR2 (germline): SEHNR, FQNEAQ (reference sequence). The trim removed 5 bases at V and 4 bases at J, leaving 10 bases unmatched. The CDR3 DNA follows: TGTGCCAGCAGCACAACACTAGCGGGGGAAGCTTACGAGCAGTACTTC. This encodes CASSTTLAGEAYEQYF.

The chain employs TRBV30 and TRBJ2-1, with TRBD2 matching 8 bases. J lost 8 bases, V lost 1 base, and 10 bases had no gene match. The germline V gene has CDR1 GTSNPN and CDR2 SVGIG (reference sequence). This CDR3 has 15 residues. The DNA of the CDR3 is TGTGCCTGGAGTGGAGGCGGGGGGCCGGACGATGAGCAGTTCTTC. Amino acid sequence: CAWSGGGGPDDEQFF.

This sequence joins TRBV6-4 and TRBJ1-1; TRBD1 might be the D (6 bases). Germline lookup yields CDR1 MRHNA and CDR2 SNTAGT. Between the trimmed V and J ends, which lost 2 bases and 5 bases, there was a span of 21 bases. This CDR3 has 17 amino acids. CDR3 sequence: CASSDPRQAGLRTEAFF. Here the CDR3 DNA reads TGTGCCAGCAGTGACCCAAGACAGGCTGGGTTGAGGACTGAAGCTTTCTTT.

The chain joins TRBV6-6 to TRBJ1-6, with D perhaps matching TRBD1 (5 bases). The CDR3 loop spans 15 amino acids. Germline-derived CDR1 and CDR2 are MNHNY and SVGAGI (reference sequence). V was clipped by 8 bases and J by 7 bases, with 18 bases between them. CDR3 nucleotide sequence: TGTGCCAGCTTCGACAGTCCCGGAACCAATTCACCCCTCCACTTT. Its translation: CASFDSPGTNSPLHF.

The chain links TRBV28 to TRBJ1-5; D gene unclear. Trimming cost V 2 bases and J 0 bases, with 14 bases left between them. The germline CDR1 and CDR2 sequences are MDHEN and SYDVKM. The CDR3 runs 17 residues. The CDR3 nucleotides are TGTGCCAGCAGTTTAATCGGAGGGATTGTTAGCAATCAGCCCCAGCATTTT. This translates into CASSLIGGIVSNQPQHF.

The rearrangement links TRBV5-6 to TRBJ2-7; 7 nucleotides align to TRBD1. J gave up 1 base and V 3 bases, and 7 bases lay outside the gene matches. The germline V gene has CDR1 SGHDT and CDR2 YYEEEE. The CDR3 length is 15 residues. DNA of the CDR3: TGTGCCAGCAGCTCATTAGGGACAGCTTCCTACGAGCAGTACTTC. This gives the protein CASSSLGTASYEQYF.

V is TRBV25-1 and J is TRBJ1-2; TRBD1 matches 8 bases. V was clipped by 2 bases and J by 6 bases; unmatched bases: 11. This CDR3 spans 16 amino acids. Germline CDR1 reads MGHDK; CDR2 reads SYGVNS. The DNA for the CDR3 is TGTGCCAGCAGTGAAGCAACACGACAGGGGCGGAATGGCTACACCTTC. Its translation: CASSEATRQGRNGYTF.

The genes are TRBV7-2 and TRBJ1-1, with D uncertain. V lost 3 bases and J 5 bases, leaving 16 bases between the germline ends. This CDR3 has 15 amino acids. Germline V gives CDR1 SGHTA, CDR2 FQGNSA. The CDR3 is CASSLTQRAGTEAFF. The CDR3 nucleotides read TGTGCCAGCAGCTTGACTCAGAGAGCGGGGACTGAAGCTTTCTTT.

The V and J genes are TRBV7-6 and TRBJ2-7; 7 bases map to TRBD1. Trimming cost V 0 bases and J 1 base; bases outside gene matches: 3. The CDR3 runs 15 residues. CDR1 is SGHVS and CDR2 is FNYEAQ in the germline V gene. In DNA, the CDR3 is TGTGCCAGCAGCTTAGCCTCGGGACAGTCCTACGAGCAGTACTTC. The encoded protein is CASSLASGQSYEQYF.

This CDR3 is CASSRLGGEQYF. For the CDR3, the DNA is TGTGCCAGCAGCCGACTAGGAGGCGAGCAGTACTTC. This rearrangement joins TRBV2 to TRBJ2-7, with D possibly TRBD2 on 6 matching bases. Germline V CDR1 and CDR2: SNHLY, FYNNEI. Trimming pared 6 bases from V and 6 bases from J, leaving 12 bases between. The CDR3 has 12 amino acids.

CDR3 nucleotides: TGTGCCAGCAGTCTACAGGGTCGGTATCAGCCCCAGCATTTT. Translation: CASSLQGRYQPQHF. J is TRBJ1-5 and V is TRBV5-6; the D gene is possibly TRBD1 (6 bases). V lost 5 bases and J lost 5, with 14 bases in between. The germline V gene has CDR1 SGHDT and CDR2 YYEEEE. There are 14 residues in the CDR3.

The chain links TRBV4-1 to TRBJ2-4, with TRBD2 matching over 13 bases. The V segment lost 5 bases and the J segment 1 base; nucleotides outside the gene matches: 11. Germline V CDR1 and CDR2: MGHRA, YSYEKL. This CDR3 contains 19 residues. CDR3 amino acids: CASSSLTSGGAFAKNIQYF. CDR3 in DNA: TGCGCCAGCAGCTCCCTAACTAGCGGGGGGGCTTTTGCCAAAAACATTCAGTACTTC.

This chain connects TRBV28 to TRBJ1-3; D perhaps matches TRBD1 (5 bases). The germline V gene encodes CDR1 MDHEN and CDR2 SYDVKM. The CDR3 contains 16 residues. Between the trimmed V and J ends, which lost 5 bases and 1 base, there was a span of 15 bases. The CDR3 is CASSGAGSSSGNTIYF. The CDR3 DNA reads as TGTGCCAGCAGTGGGGCAGGGTCCTCATCTGGAAACACCATATATTTT.

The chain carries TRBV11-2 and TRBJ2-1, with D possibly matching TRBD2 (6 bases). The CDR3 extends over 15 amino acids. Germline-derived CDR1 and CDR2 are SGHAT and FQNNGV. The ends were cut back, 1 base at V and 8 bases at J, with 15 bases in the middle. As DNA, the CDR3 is TGTGCCAGCAGCTTAGTGACTAGTAGCAACCATGAGCAGTTCTTC. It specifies CASSLVTSSNHEQFF.

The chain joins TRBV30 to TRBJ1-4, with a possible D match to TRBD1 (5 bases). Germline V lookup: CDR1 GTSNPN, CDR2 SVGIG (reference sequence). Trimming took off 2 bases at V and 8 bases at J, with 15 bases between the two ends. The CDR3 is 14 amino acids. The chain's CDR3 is CAWSMGGLREKLFF. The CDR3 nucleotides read TGTGCCTGGAGTATGGGGGGTCTAAGGGAAAAACTGTTTTTT.

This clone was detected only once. The CDR3 protein is CASSLNPGTIRPQHF. DNA of the CDR3: TGTGCCAGCAGTTTAAATCCAGGGACTATCAGGCCCCAGCATTTT. The genes are TRBV28 and TRBJ1-5; tentatively, D is TRBD1 (5 bases). The V and J ends lost 2 bases and 9 bases respectively, with 17 bases between them. The germline V gene encodes CDR1 MDHEN and CDR2 SYDVKM. CDR3 length: 15 amino acids.

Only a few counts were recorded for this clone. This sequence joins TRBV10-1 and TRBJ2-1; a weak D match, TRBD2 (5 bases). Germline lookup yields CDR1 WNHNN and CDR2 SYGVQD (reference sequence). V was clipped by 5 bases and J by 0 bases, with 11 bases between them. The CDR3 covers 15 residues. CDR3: CASSRGRSSYNEQFF. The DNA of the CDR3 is TGCGCCAGCAGTCGCGGGCGTAGCTCCTACAATGAGCAGTTCTTC.

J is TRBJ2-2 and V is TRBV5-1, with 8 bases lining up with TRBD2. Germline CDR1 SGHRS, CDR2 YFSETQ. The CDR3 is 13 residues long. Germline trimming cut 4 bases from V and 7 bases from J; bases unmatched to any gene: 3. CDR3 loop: CASSREGVGELFF. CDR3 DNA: TGCGCCAGCAGCCGGGAGGGGGTCGGGGAGCTGTTTTTT.

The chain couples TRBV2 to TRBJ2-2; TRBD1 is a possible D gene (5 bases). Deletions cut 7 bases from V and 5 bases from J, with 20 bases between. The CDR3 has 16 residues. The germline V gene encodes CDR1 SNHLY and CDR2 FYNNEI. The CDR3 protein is CASMLPSAGRTGELFF. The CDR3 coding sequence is TGTGCCAGCATGCTCCCATCGGCAGGGCGAACCGGGGAGCTGTTTTTT.

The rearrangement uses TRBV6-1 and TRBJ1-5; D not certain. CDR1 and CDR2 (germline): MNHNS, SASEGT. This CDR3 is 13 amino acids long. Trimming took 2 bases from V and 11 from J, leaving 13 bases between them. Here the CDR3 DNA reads TGTGCCAGCAGTGAATCCGGAGGCAGCGCCCAGCATTTT. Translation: CASSESGGSAQHF.

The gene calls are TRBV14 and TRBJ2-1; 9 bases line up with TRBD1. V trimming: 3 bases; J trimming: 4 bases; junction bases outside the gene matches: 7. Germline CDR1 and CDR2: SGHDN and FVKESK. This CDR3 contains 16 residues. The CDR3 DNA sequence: TGTGCCAGCAGCCAGGCCACAGGGGGCTGGTACAATGAGCAGTTCTTC. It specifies CASSQATGGWYNEQFF.

The CDR3 region is CASSAPDRTEAFF. For the CDR3, the DNA is TGTGCCAGCAGTGCACCGGACAGGACTGAAGCTTTCTTT. The chain combines TRBV25-1 with TRBJ1-1; 7 bases map to TRBD1. With 4 bases clipped from V and 5 bases from J, the junction kept 4 bases outside the gene matches. The CDR3 has 13 amino acids. CDR1 is MGHDK, CDR2 SYGVNS, per germline. Supplemented by reference TRBV25-1 and TRBJ1-1, the full variable domain reads EADIYQTPRYLVIGTGKKITLECSQTMGHDKMYWYQQDPGMELHLIHYSYGVNSTEKGDLSSESTVSRIRTEHFPLTLESARPSHTSQYLCASSAPDRTEAFFGQGTRLTVV.